Sequencing of this T cell receptor beta chain was carried out in a study of early T cells in non-severe SARS-CoV-2 infection. This clonotype was found many times. Its matching antigen is unknown. Individual cDNA molecules received unique molecular identifiers. In TCRdb, the 5' RACE reads were re-called with MiXCR into one record per CDR3 protein. The sample lists about 92,000 distinct CDR3 sequences, under 15% occurring once. Overall study findings and caveats: Using VDJdb, the matching emphasized anti-spike CD8 responses while missing private and CD4 specificities.

Specimen: whole blood. This TCR came from an adult who was a healthcare worker with PCR-confirmed SARS-CoV-2 infection or an uninfected control (not recorded which).

The CDR3 here is CASSLMAAGGLDTQYF. In DNA, the CDR3 is TGTGCCAGCAGCTTAATGGCAGCTGGCGGGTTAGATACGCAGTATTTT. The genes are TRBV7-3 and TRBJ2-3; a possible D gene is TRBD2 (5 bases). CDR1 is SGHTA, CDR2 FQGTGA, per germline. Trimming took 1 base from V and 5 from J, leaving 16 bases between them. The CDR3 runs to 16 residues.